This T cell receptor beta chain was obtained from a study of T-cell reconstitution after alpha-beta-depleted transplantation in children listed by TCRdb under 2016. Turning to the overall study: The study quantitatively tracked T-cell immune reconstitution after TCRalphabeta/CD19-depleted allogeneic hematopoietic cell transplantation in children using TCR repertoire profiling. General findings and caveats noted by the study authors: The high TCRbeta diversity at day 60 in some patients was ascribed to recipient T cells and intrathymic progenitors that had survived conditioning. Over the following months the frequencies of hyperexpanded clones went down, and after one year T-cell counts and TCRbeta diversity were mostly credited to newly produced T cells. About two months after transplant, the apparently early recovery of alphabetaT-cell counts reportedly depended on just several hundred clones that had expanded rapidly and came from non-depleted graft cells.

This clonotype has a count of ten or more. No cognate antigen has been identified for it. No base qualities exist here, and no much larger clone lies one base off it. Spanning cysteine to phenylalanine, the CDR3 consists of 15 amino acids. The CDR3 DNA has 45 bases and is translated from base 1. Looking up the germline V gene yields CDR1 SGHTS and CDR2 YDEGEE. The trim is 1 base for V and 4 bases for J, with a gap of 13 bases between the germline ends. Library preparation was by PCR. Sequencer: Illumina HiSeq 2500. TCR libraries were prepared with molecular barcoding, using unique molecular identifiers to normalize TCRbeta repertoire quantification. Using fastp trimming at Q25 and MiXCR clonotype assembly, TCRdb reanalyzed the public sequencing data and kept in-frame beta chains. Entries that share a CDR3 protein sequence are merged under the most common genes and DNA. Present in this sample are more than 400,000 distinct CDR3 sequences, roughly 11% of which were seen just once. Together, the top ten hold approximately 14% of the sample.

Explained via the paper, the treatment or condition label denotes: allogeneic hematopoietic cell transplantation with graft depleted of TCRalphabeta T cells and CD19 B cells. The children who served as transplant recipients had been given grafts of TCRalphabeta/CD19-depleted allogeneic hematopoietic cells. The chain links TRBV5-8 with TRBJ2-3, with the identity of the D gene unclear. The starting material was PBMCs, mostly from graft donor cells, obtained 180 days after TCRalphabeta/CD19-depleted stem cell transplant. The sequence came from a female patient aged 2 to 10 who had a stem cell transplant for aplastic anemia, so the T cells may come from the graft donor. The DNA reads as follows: TGTGCCAGCAGCTTGATCCCCGGACCCGCAGATACGCAGTATTTT. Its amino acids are CASSLIPGPADTQYF.